What follows describes a single TCR beta chain. The antigen is not known. A much more abundant neighbour one base away suggests this may be a read error. This sample is drawn from a study of T cell repertoires in cytomegalovirus infection. Study-wide background: Matching HLA type, along with CMV infection, was indicated by public TCR beta signatures. Broader study findings: HLA-C-restricted CMV clonotypes gave the most frequent clonotype in two of eight donors. Identification of carriers of CMV plus the relevant HLA was achieved through cumulative public TCR beta family frequency.

TCRdb re-called the reads with MiXCR, one entry per CDR3 protein. Of almost 500,000 distinct CDR3 sequences listed, approximately 10% were seen once; the top ten hold approximately 10%. Trimming shortened V by 4 bases and J by 6 bases, and 13 bases separated the two germline ends. The CDR3 is 14 residues long. The germline gives CDR1 SNHLY, CDR2 FYNNEI. Material: PBMCs. This clonotype was obtained from a human donor in good health (CMV status not recorded). Some clones in this sample may be carry-over from other donors' samples. The V and J genes are TRBV2 and TRBJ1-5; D gene unclear. This chain's CDR3 is CASSVRGIGQPQHF. The CDR3 region has the DNA TGTGCCAGCAGTGTCAGAGGGATAGGTCAGCCCCAGCATTTT.